The sample holds many counts of the clone carrying this T cell receptor (beta chain). These data come from a study of patients and donors after allogeneic stem cell transplantation. TCRdb called the RT-PCR reads again in MiXCR, with one record for every CDR3 protein. The profile covers about a million distinct CDR3 sequences, with more than 15% appearing a single time and around 6% taken by the ten largest. Trimming took off 5 bases at V and 5 bases at J, with 21 bases between the two ends. The CDR3 length is 16 residues. The receptor was isolated from a human donor who was either an allogeneic HSCT recipient or a stem cell or donor lymphocyte infusion donor (not recorded which). It is not recorded whose cells these are; they may come from a transplant donor. J is TRBJ1-2 and V is TRBV12-3 or TRBV12-4; D unclear. The source material was blood, either unsorted or a sorted T cell fraction (not recorded which). CDR3 coding DNA: TGTGCCAGCAGTCCATTTGCCGGACGGGGTCCTTATGGCTACACCTTC. It translates to CASSPFAGRGPYGYTF.